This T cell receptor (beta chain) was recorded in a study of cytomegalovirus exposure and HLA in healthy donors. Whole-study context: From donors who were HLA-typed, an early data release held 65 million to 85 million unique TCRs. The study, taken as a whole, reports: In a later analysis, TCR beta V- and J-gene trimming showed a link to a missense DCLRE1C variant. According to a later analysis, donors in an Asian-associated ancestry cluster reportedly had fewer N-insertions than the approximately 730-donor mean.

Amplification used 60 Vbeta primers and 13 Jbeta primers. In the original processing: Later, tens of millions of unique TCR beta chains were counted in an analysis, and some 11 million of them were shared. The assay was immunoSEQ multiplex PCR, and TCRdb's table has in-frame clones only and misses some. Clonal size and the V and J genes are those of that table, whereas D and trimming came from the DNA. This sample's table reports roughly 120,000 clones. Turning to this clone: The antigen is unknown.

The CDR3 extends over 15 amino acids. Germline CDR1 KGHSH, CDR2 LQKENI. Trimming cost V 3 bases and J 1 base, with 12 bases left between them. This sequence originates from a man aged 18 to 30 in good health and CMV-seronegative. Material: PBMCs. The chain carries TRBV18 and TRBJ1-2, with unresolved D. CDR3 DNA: TGTGCCAGCTCACCCGCGGGCCGAAATAACTATGGCTACACCTTC. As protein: CASSPAGRNNYGYTF.